A single sample is the source of the 6 T cell receptor beta chains below, sequenced in a study of shared clonotypes between healthy human individuals. Sequencing used immunoSEQ multiplex PCR; TCRdb keeps in-frame clones, though not all of them. The repertoire has 1.5 million to 2.5 million clones, about 95% of them found once; the top ten carry approximately 1.2%. CD8 cells regarded as naive lacked CD45RO, were positively chosen for CCR7, and omitted terminally differentiated effector memory CD45RA+ cells. Sequencing was carried out using naive CD8+ T cells sorted from blood. These receptors were obtained from a man between 18 and 35 years old in good health.

The chain carries TRBV13 and TRBJ2-1; D gene uncertain. The germline V gene encodes CDR1 PRHDT and CDR2 FYEKMQ (reference sequence). The CDR3 is 16 residues long. With 5 bases removed from V and 2 bases from J, the gap between germline ends came to 16 bases. This CDR3 is CASSPLGRSTYNEQFF. CDR3 in DNA: TGTGCCAGCAGCCCCCTAGGGCGGAGCACCTACAATGAGCAGTTCTTC.

The chain combines TRBV4-1 with TRBJ2-6; D remains ambiguous. Germline values: CDR1 MGHRA, CDR2 YSYEKL. The length of the CDR3 is 16 residues. Trimming took 3 bases from V and 0 from J, leaving 9 bases between them. CDR3 protein: CASSQIPSSGANVLTF. The CDR3 DNA sequence: TGCGCCAGCAGCCAGATCCCGAGCTCTGGGGCCAACGTCCTGACTTTC.

This chain links TRBV13 with TRBJ1-5, with D possibly TRBD1 on 6 matching bases. V lost 3 bases, J lost 3 bases, and 12 bases lay in between. The CDR3 consists of 15 residues. CDR1 PRHDT and CDR2 FYEKMQ come from the germline V gene (reference sequence). Here the CDR3 DNA reads TGTGCCAGCAGCTTGTCGGGGGGCAACAATCAGCCCCAGCATTTT. Translating gives CASSLSGGNNQPQHF.

Remarks on this clone: The junction does not match germline at one end; this may be a read error. The sample has other DNA sequences that encode this CDR3 too. V gene TRBV5-8 combines with J gene TRBJ1-5; TRBD1 is a possible D gene (6 bases). The CDR3 spans 13 residues. CDR1 is SGHTS and CDR2 is YDEGEE in the germline V gene. CDR3 sequence (DNA): TGTGCCAGCAGCCAGACAGGCAACCAGCCCCAGCATTTT. Its protein product is CASSQTGNQPQHF. The variable domain in full, with the rest retrieved from reference TRBV5-8 and TRBJ1-5, is EAGVTQSPTHLIKTRGQQATLRCSPISGHTSVYWYQQALGLGLQFLLWYDEGEERNRGNFPPRFSGRQFPNYSSELNVNALELEDSALYLCASSQTGNQPQHFGDGTRLSIL.

The chain employs TRBV9 and TRBJ2-5, with 7 bases that match TRBD2. Germline CDR1 is SGDLS and CDR2 is YYNGEE. V trimming: 3 bases; J trimming: 1 base; junction bases outside the gene matches: 6. CDR3 length: 15 amino acids. CDR3 bases: TGTGCCAGCAGCGCGGGGACTACCCCCCAAGAGACCCAGTACTTC. It specifies CASSAGTTPQETQYF.

In its sample, this clone was seen a few times. This sequence joins TRBV6-1 and TRBJ1-6, with D maybe TRBD1 (6 bases). V lost 2 bases and J lost 3, with 14 bases in between. The CDR3 totals 17 residues. CDR1 is MNHNS, CDR2 SASEGT, per germline. This chain's CDR3 is CASSERGVLNYNSPLHF. As DNA, the CDR3 is TGTGCCAGCAGTGAAAGGGGGGTACTGAACTATAATTCACCCCTCCACTTT.